A single sample is the source of the 30 T cell receptor beta chains below, sequenced in a study of chronic HIV infection and antiretroviral therapy. TCRdb processed the 5' RACE reads anew with MiXCR; each CDR3 protein has one entry. The sample shows some 38,000 distinct CDR3 sequences, about 7.4% of them seen only once. The source material was peripheral blood. These TCRs come from an adult who had HIV and had not received antiretroviral therapy, or was an uninfected healthy control (not recorded which).

This clonotype was observed many times. CDR3 in amino acids: CASIGGRGADTQYF. Written as DNA, the CDR3 is TGTGCCAGCATCGGCGGGAGGGGGGCAGATACGCAGTATTTT. This chain connects TRBV2 to TRBJ2-3, with 9 bases identical to TRBD2. J gave up 4 bases and V 7 bases, and 6 bases lay outside the gene matches. There are 14 residues in the CDR3. Germline V gives CDR1 SNHLY, CDR2 FYNNEI.

The chain uses TRBV29-1 and TRBJ1-3; possible D gene TRBD1, 6 bases. The CDR3 length is 12 residues. The V end was cut by 4 bases, the J end by 6 bases, with 10 bases between. From germline, CDR1 is SQVTM and CDR2 ANQGSEA. This chain's CDR3 is CSVAGEENTIYF. The CDR3 DNA reads as TGCAGCGTTGCAGGGGAGGAAAACACCATATATTTT.

As to this clonotype: A read error may account for a junction end that differs from germline. The V call is TRBV28, the J call TRBJ2-3; 8 nucleotides line up with TRBD2. Germline CDR1 MDHEN, CDR2 SYDVKM. The CDR3 consists of 11 residues. The DNA for the CDR3 is TGTGCCAGCAGCCTGGGACTAGAGACCAATTTT. It codes for CASSLGLETNF.

This clonotype was seen many times. J is TRBJ1-2 and V is TRBV28; D remains unclear. Germline V gene data show CDR1 as MDHEN and CDR2 as SYDVKM. The CDR3 consists of 16 residues. V lost 6 bases to trimming and J lost 0 bases, with 17 bases between them. The CDR3 region is CASRYTSAGSNYGYTF. The DNA of the CDR3 is TGTGCCAGCAGATATACTTCCGCGGGGTCTAACTATGGCTACACCTTC.

This clonotype was seen a handful of times. The gene calls are TRBV5-4 and TRBJ2-1; unclear D gene. Trimming shortened V by 0 bases and J by 6 bases, and 13 bases separated the two germline ends. The CDR3 is 15 residues long. Germline values: CDR1 SGHNT, CDR2 YYREEE (reference sequence). The CDR3 here is CASSLAYIASNEQFF. As DNA, the CDR3 is TGTGCCAGCAGCTTGGCCTACATTGCCAGCAATGAGCAGTTCTTC. Together with reference TRBV5-4 and TRBJ2-1, the CDR3 gives the full variable domain: ETGVTQSPTHLIKTRGQQVTLRCSSQSGHNTVSWYQQALGQGPQFIFQYYREEENGRGNFPPRFSGLQFPNYSSELNVNALELDDSALYLCASSLAYIASNEQFFGPGTRLTVL.

At least ten counts were recorded for this clonotype. The chain links TRBV12-3 or TRBV12-4 to TRBJ2-5; either TRBD1 or TRBD2 may fit D (5 bases each). V gave up 8 bases and J gave up 1 base, with 11 bases separating them. This CDR3 comprises 13 residues. The CDR3 loop reads CASLGRPQETQYF. CDR3 DNA: TGTGCCAGCTTGGGACGGCCCCAAGAGACCCAGTACTTC.

This chain joins TRBV28 and TRBJ2-1; TRBD2 aligns across 8 bases. In germline, CDR1 is MDHEN, CDR2 SYDVKM. The CDR3 runs 14 residues. Trimming took 8 bases from V and 8 from J; bases not matched to a gene: 11. In nucleotides, the CDR3 is TGTGCCAGCGGAAAGCGGGAGCCCCAGGATGAGCAGTTCTTC. It is translated as CASGKREPQDEQFF. Supplemented by reference TRBV28 and TRBJ2-1, the full variable domain reads DVKVTQSSRYLVKRTGEKVFLECVQDMDHENMFWYRQDPGLGLRLIYFSYDVKMKEKGDIPEGYSVSREKKERFSLILESASTNQTSMYLCASGKREPQDEQFFGPGTRLTVL.

The chain joins TRBV5-1 to TRBJ2-7; D call uncertain. The V gene's germline CDR1 is SGHRS and CDR2 YFSETQ. The ends were cut back, 1 base at V and 2 bases at J, with 7 bases in the middle. This CDR3 comprises 13 residues. In DNA, the CDR3 is TGCGCCAGCAGCTTGACGGTTGCCTACGAGCAGTACTTC. Protein product: CASSLTVAYEQYF.

This rearrangement joins TRBV28 to TRBJ2-7, with D hard to call. Per the germline V gene, CDR1 is MDHEN and CDR2 is SYDVKM. The CDR3 contains 13 residues. The ends were cut back, 8 bases at V and 4 bases at J, with 15 bases in the middle. The CDR3 DNA is TGTGCCAGCGAATCCGTGGGTTTTTACGAGCAGTACTTC. Translating it yields CASESVGFYEQYF.

The sample holds many counts of this clonotype. The V call is TRBV12-3 or TRBV12-4, the J call TRBJ2-3; D unresolved. This CDR3 spans 14 amino acids. Deletions cut 5 bases from V and 4 bases from J, with 13 bases between. The CDR3 here is CASSPPQNADTQYF. The CDR3 DNA reads TGTGCCAGCAGTCCCCCACAGAACGCAGATACGCAGTATTTT.

Here the CDR3 DNA reads TGTGCCAGCAGTCCGACAACGGAGACCAAAAACATTCAGTACTTC. Its protein is CASSPTTETKNIQYF. The V gene is TRBV28, the J gene TRBJ2-4; D remains ambiguous. The V and J ends lost 5 bases and 2 bases respectively, with 13 bases between them. Germline CDR1 MDHEN, CDR2 SYDVKM. CDR3 size: 15 residues.

This clonotype was found many times. The chain carries TRBV19 and TRBJ2-1, with 11 bases fitting TRBD2. The CDR3 is 20 amino acids. Trimming removed 5 bases from V and 3 bases from J; junction bases left unmatched: 18. Germline V gene sequence: CDR1 LNHDA, CDR2 SQIVND (reference sequence). In nucleotides, the CDR3 is TGTGCCAGTAGTCAACAGGGGGCAGGACTAGCGGGCCGATACTACAATGAGCAGTTCTTC. This codes for CASSQQGAGLAGRYYNEQFF.

This clonotype was picked up many times. The chain joins TRBV12-3 or TRBV12-4 to TRBJ2-7; D is possibly TRBD1 (6 bases). The CDR3 runs 13 residues. The V end was cut by 7 bases, the J end by 7 bases, with 17 bases between. The CDR3 bases are TGTGCCAGCACCGACGACAGGTTCGGGGAGCAGTACTTC. Its protein product is CASTDDRFGEQYF.

CDR3: CATSNDIRLASYEQYF. The CDR3 DNA is TGTGCCACCAGCAACGATATAAGACTAGCGTCCTACGAGCAGTACTTC. The rearrangement joins TRBV15 to TRBJ2-7, with TRBD2 matching over 8 bases. CDR1 LNHNV and CDR2 YYDKDF come from the germline V gene (reference sequence). With V trimmed by 4 bases and J by 1 base, 9 bases remained unmatched. This CDR3 comprises 16 residues.

The sample holds a few counts of this clonotype. The V and J genes are TRBV14 and TRBJ2-3; D not certain. In germline, CDR1 is SGHDN, CDR2 FVKESK. There are 16 residues in the CDR3. V was shortened by 1 base and J by 4 bases, with 15 bases between the two germline ends. The CDR3 coding sequence is TGTGCCAGCAGCCAAGTCCCGTATGGTTTCGCAGATACGCAGTATTTT. As protein: CASSQVPYGFADTQYF. Variable domain in full (rest from reference TRBV14 and TRBJ2-3): EAGVTQFPSHSVIEKGQTVTLRCDPISGHDNLYWYRRVMGKEIKFLLHFVKESKQDESGMPNNRFLAERTGGTYSTLKVQPAELEDSGVYFCASSQVPYGFADTQYFGPGTRLTVL.

The chain is built from TRBV4-2 and TRBJ1-6; no clear D gene. Germline CDR1 and CDR2: LGHNA and YNFKEQ. Trimming stripped 1 base from V and 10 bases from J, with 11 bases between. The CDR3 totals 14 residues. In DNA, the CDR3 is TGTGCCAGCAGCCAAGCTGAGACATCATCACCCCTCCACTTT. Its translation is CASSQAETSSPLHF.

This clonotype was seen repeatedly, ten times or more. The chain links TRBV6-2 or TRBV6-3 to TRBJ2-3; perhaps TRBD2 as D (5 bases). Germline CDR1 is MNHEY and CDR2 is SVGEGT. V was clipped by 6 bases and J by 6 bases, with 16 bases between them. This CDR3 has 14 amino acids. The CDR3 sequence: CASSAGTTTDTQYF. The CDR3 DNA follows: TGTGCCAGCAGCGCGGGCACAACCACGGATACGCAGTATTTT.

This clonotype has only a few counts. The chain has TRBV14 and TRBJ1-5; 9 bases agree with TRBD1. Trimming took 1 base from V and 0 from J; bases not matched to a gene: 10. The CDR3 runs 19 residues. The V gene's germline CDR1 is SGHDN and CDR2 FVKESK. The CDR3, as DNA: TGTGCCAGCAGCCAAGTCGGGGGACAGGGTTTATATAGCAATCAGCCCCAGCATTTT. Protein: CASSQVGGQGLYSNQPQHF.

A few counts support this clonotype. The chain uses TRBV6-1 and TRBJ1-5, with TRBD1 identical over 7 bases. Trimming cost V 7 bases and J 0 bases; bases outside gene matches: 6. CDR1 is MNHNS, CDR2 SASEGT, per germline. This CDR3 contains 15 residues. CDR3 in amino acids: CASTQGSYSNQPQHF. CDR3 sequence (DNA): TGTGCCAGCACACAGGGGTCGTATAGCAATCAGCCCCAGCATTTT.

This clonotype was detected a few times. The CDR3 spells CSPQETGNNQPQHF. CDR3 coding DNA: TGCAGTCCTCAGGAGACAGGGAACAATCAGCCCCAGCATTTT. This chain uses TRBV20-1 with TRBJ1-5; TRBD1 matches at 7 bases. This CDR3 contains 14 residues. V shed 8 bases, J shed 3 bases, and the junction held 10 bases outside the gene matches. Germline-derived CDR1 and CDR2 are DFQATT and SNEGSKA (reference sequence).

This chain joins TRBV6-5 and TRBJ2-7; TRBD1 might be the D (6 bases). V lost 6 bases to trimming and J lost 2 bases, with 14 bases between them. Germline CDR1 is MNHEY and CDR2 is SVGAGI. The CDR3 runs to 14 residues. The CDR3 loop is CASREDRPPYEQYF. The DNA for the CDR3 is TGTGCCAGCAGGGAGGACAGACCGCCCTACGAGCAGTACTTC.

The chain joins TRBV20-1 to TRBJ2-7, with 8 bases identical to TRBD2. The CDR3 covers 15 residues. Germline V gene data show CDR1 as DFQATT and CDR2 as SNEGSKA (reference sequence). The ends lost 6 bases at V and 1 base at J; junction bases unmatched: 11. The CDR3 region is CSAQTSERPSYEQYF. CDR3 sequence (DNA): TGCAGTGCCCAGACTAGCGAACGACCTTCCTACGAGCAGTACTTC.

This clonotype was recorded many times. The rearrangement uses TRBV7-9 and TRBJ2-7, with 7 positions matching TRBD1. CDR3 length equals 14 residues. Germline loops: CDR1 SEHNR, CDR2 FQNEAQ (reference sequence). Trimming removed 1 base from V and 6 bases from J; junction bases left unmatched: 6. The CDR3 sequence: CASSLEQGIGEQYF. CDR3 bases: TGTGCCAGCAGCTTAGAACAGGGGATCGGCGAGCAGTACTTC.

V usage is TRBV29-1 and J usage is TRBJ2-7, with 9 nucleotides matching TRBD2. Looked up from germline, CDR1 is SQVTM and CDR2 is ANQGSEA. The CDR3 totals 16 residues. V gave up 7 bases and J gave up 4 bases; unmatched junction bases: 17. The CDR3 coding sequence is TGCAGCGCTCCCTTTCGGCTAGCGGGAATAGGGTACGAGCAGTACTTC. It translates to CSAPFRLAGIGYEQYF.

This clonotype was seen a few times. This chain joins TRBV6-1 and TRBJ1-1, with D possibly matching TRBD1 (5 bases). This CDR3 has 14 residues. CDR1 and CDR2 from the germline V gene are MNHNS and SASEGT. The ends were cut back, 1 base at V and 0 bases at J, with 6 bases in the middle. The CDR3 bases are TGTGCCAGCAGTGAAGACAGGATGAACACTGAAGCTTTCTTT. The encoded protein is CASSEDRMNTEAFF.

This clonotype was detected many times. V is TRBV2 and J is TRBJ1-5, with D tentatively TRBD1 (6 bases). V lost 8 bases, J lost 2 bases, and 10 bases lay in between. CDR1 is SNHLY, CDR2 FYNNEI, per germline. This CDR3 has 13 residues. The CDR3 DNA sequence: TGTGCCAGCGAGGGGGTAGGCAATCAGCCCCAGCATTTT. It is translated as CASEGVGNQPQHF.

In this sample, this clonotype turned up many times. The chain employs TRBV2 and TRBJ1-2; D is unclear. Germline V lookup: CDR1 SNHLY, CDR2 FYNNEI. V lost 11 bases and J lost 2, with 15 bases in between. This CDR3 has 13 residues. Written as DNA, the CDR3 is TGTGCCGGTCATAAGGCGGAGAACTATGGCTACACCTTC. Protein: CAGHKAENYGYTF.

This clonotype came up a few times. The chain combines TRBV28 with TRBJ1-4, with D possibly TRBD1 on 5 matching bases. V lost 3 bases, J lost 7 bases, and 12 bases lay in between. Germline V gene lookup returns CDR1 MDHEN and CDR2 SYDVKM. The CDR3 consists of 14 residues. Here the CDR3 reads CASSFTGESEKLFF. The CDR3 region has the DNA TGTGCCAGCAGTTTCACGGGGGAAAGTGAAAAACTGTTTTTT. Combining the CDR3 with reference TRBV28 and TRBJ1-4 gives the whole variable domain DVKVTQSSRYLVKRTGEKVFLECVQDMDHENMFWYRQDPGLGLRLIYFSYDVKMKEKGDIPEGYSVSREKKERFSLILESASTNQTSMYLCASSFTGESEKLFFGSGTQLSVL.

This clonotype showed up many times. The rearrangement links TRBV5-1 to TRBJ2-7; D gene ambiguous. Between the trimmed V and J ends, which lost 2 bases and 0 bases, there was a span of 9 bases. The CDR3 runs to 14 residues. Germline-derived CDR1 and CDR2 are SGHRS and YFSETQ. Here the CDR3 DNA reads TGCGCCAGCAGCTTACAGTCGAGCTCCTACGAGCAGTACTTC. Amino acid sequence: CASSLQSSSYEQYF.

The chain recombines TRBV29-1 with TRBJ1-1, with D possibly matching TRBD1 (5 bases). The CDR3 length is 13 residues. Per the germline V gene, CDR1 is SQVTM and CDR2 is ANQGSEA. The CDR3 coding sequence is TGCAGTGTTCTTCCAGGGAAGGGCACTGAAGCTTTCTTT. This codes for CSVLPGKGTEAFF.